This is a list of T cell receptor beta chains from one sample in a study of CD4 and CD8 cells across lung adenocarcinoma regions. TCRdb passed the PCR reads through MiXCR, listing each CDR3 protein once. The repertoire holds roughly 4,000 distinct CDR3 sequences, with 40% to 60% as singletons. The sequenced sample consisted of CD4+ T cells from the center of a lung tumor. All receptors come from a female donor with lung adenocarcinoma. The CD4 and CD8 labels of this study may be unreliable. The CDR3 runs from the conserved cysteine through the conserved F or W. Fields, in order: D gene, clone size, J gene, V gene, CDR3 protein, CDR3 DNA. The D gene is left open where the match is weak. Only part of the rows carry a size: once, few, many, or a class if the clone is expanded.

>-|-|TRBJ2-1|TRBV6-5
CASSYQGTSEQFF
TGTGCCAGCAGTTACCAAGGGACTTCTGAGCAGTTCTTC
>-|-|TRBJ2-4|TRBV10-1
CASSEAAKNIQYF
TGCGCCAGCAGTGAGGCAGCGAAAAACATTCAGTACTTC
>TRBD1|-|TRBJ2-1|TRBV27
CASSLGPGTGVVF
TGTGCCAGCAGTTTAGGGCCCGGGACAGGGGTAGTCTTC
>TRBD1|large|TRBJ1-2|TRBV6-1
CASSERPRGDGYTF
TGTGCCAGCAGTGAAAGGCCCAGGGGGGATGGCTACACCTTC
>TRBD1|-|TRBJ2-1|TRBV30
CAWRDFGTGINEQFF
TGTGCCTGGAGGGATTTCGGGACAGGGATCAATGAGCAGTTCTTC
>-|-|TRBJ2-7|TRBV10-2
CAARGGGDTDTQYF
TGTGCGGCCCGAGGAGGGGGTGACACAGATACGCAGTACTTC
>-|-|TRBJ2-3|TRBV10-1
CASSEPALGTDTQYF
TGCGCCAGCAGTGAGCCCGCACTGGGGACAGATACGCAGTATTTT
>-|-|TRBJ2-6|TRBV27
CASSQDRIGSGANVLTF
TGTGCCAGCAGTCAGGACAGAATAGGCTCTGGGGCCAACGTCCTGACTTTC
>-|-|TRBJ2-3|TRBV6-1
CASADGGRVSETQYF
TGTGCCAGCGCCGATGGCGGGCGTGTCTCAGAGACCCAGTATTTT
>TRBD1|few|TRBJ2-5|TRBV4-1
CASSQVPGGGQETQYF
TGCGCCAGCAGCCAAGTACCAGGGGGCGGACAAGAGACCCAGTACTTC
>TRBD2|-|TRBJ2-1|TRBV6-5
CASSSPGGGADTQFF
TGTGCCAGCAGTTCCCCGGGGGGGGGTGCAGATACGCAGTTCTTT
>TRBD2|-|TRBJ2-1|TRBV3-1
CASSQEVLAGGGNEQFF
TGTGCCAGCAGCCAAGAGGTCCTAGCGGGAGGAGGGAATGAGCAGTTCTTC
>-|-|TRBJ2-3|TRBV7-6
CASSPLGDTQYF
TGTGCCAGCAGCCCCCTCGGAGATACGCAGTATTTT
>-|-|TRBJ2-7|TRBV10-3
CAIRGVGGRDTDTQYF
TGTGCCATCAGGGGGGTCGGGGGCCGAGACACAGATACGCAGTACTTC
>-|once|TRBJ2-3|TRBV6-7
CASSYSPGRSPDTQYF
TGTGCCAGCAGTTACTCCCCTGGCCGGAGCCCAGATACCCAGTATTTT
>TRBD2|once|TRBJ2-7|TRBV6-2/TRBV6-3
CASTPAGSGLSYEQYF
TGTGCCAGCACCCCAGCGGGTAGCGGGCTTAGCTACGAGCAGTACTTC
>-|-|TRBJ2-7|TRBV10-1
CASSSRLGFGYEQYF
TGCGCCAGCAGCAGTAGACTAGGCTTTGGATACGAGCAGTACTTC
>-|-|TRBJ2-2|TRBV6-1
CASRDNRDANTGELFF
TGTGCCAGCAGAGACAATAGGGACGCGAACACCGGGGAGCTGTTTTTT
>-|-|TRBJ2-3|TRBV25-1
CASGGQLEDTQYF
TGTGCCAGCGGCGGGCAACTCGAGGATACGCAGTATTTT
>-|-|TRBJ1-2|TRBV6-1
CASSKRLTSEYGYTF
TGTGCCAGCAGTAAACGTCTCACCAGCGAATATGGCTACACCTTC
>-|-|TRBJ2-3|TRBV6-1
CASSEEGDTQYF
TGTGCCAGCAGCGAAGAGGGAGATACGCAGTATTTT
>-|-|TRBJ2-5|TRBV6-1
CASTRTGRETQYF
TGTGCCAGCACTCGGACGGGGCGGGAGACCCAGTACTTC
>-|few|TRBJ2-1|TRBV7-2
CASSPRTSSISNEQFF
TGTGCCAGCAGCCCCCGAACTAGTTCTATATCCAATGAGCAGTTCTTC
>TRBD2|large|TRBJ2-3|TRBV6-1
CASRPGLAGANTQYF
TGTGCCAGCAGGCCGGGACTAGCGGGAGCCAATACGCAGTATTTT